This T cell receptor beta chain was obtained from a study of vaccination effects on CD4 cells after COVID-19. With regard to this clone: The antigen is not known.

General study points: In healthy vaccinees, only 1 of 255 vaccine-induced clones cross-reacted with common cold coronaviruses.

Repertoires were generated with immunoSEQ multiplex PCR, while TCRdb's copy carries only in-frame clones and drops some. The profile covers approximately 74,000 clones, with over 65% appearing a single time and more than 2% taken by the ten largest. V lost 1 base to trimming and J lost 1 base, with 8 bases between them. Germline values: CDR1 SGHDT, CDR2 YYEEEE. This CDR3 comprises 14 residues. When around nine days of culture had elapsed, CD4+ T cells were isolated. Each participant was given two doses of one vaccine (BNT162b2 or mRNA-1273). Days 3 and 7 saw half the medium replaced with IL-2 medium. The TCR comes from a human donor who received a COVID-19 vaccine. The V and J genes are TRBV5-6 and TRBJ1-1; possible D gene TRBD1, 6 bases. The sample here was CD4+ T cells from PBMCs cultured without peptide, taken after COVID-19 vaccination. CDR3 DNA: TGTGCCAGCAGCTTGAACAGGGAGAACACTGAAGCTTTCTTT. Protein sequence: CASSLNRENTEAFF.